Listed below are T cell receptor beta chains from one sample, sequenced in a study of blood T cell repertoires in COVID-19. Using immunoSEQ multiplex PCR, the repertoire was profiled, and TCRdb retains in-frame clones only, with some absent. The table includes about 150,000 clones, roughly 84% detected once. What was sequenced was PBMCs or T cells enriched from blood (not recorded which). The receptors were sampled from a woman between 45 and 65 years old who had recovered from COVID-19. The CDR3 runs from the conserved cysteine through the conserved F or W. The D gene is left open where the match is weak. Expanded clones get a size class; other rows say once, few or many, or leave the size out.

>.|TRBJ1-2|TRBV2|.
TGTGCCAAAACAGGGCTAGCTAACTATGGCTACACCTTC
CAKTGLANYGYTF
>.|TRBJ2-1|TRBV2|.
TGTGCCAGCAGACGGAGCGGCTACAATGAGCAGTTCTTC
CASRRSGYNEQFF
>few|TRBJ2-1|TRBV5-1|.
TGCGCCAGCTCCCCCTTCTACAATGAGCAGTTCTTC
CASSPFYNEQFF
>.|TRBJ1-2|TRBV5-1|TRBD1
TGCGCCAGCAGCTTGGGACAGGGGGTTTTTGGCTACACCTTC
CASSLGQGVFGYTF
>.|TRBJ1-5|TRBV19|.
TGTGCCAGTAGACCCGGGACATTGCGGCGACCCCAGCATTTT
CASRPGTLRRPQHF
>.|TRBJ2-7|TRBV5-1|.
TGCGCCAGCAGCTCAGGGGATGGCTACGAGCAGTACTTC
CASSSGDGYEQYF
>.|TRBJ2-3|TRBV24-1|TRBD2
TGTGCCACGGGAGGGAGAACAGATACGCAGTATTTT
CATGGRTDTQYF
>once|TRBJ2-1|TRBV7-6|TRBD1
TGTGCCAGCAGCTCGACAGGGGACTCCTACAATGAGCAGTTCTTC
CASSSTGDSYNEQFF
>.|TRBJ1-6|TRBV7-9|.
TGTGCCAGCAGCCCCTCGGGTTCACCCCTCCACTTT
CASSPSGSPLHF
>.|TRBJ1-5|TRBV4-1|TRBD1
TGCGCCAGCAGCCCCTTCGACAGGGATGATCAGCCCCAGCATTTT
CASSPFDRDDQPQHF
>.|TRBJ1-4|TRBV2|TRBD1
TGTGCCAGCAGTGAAGGCAGGGGGAAGGAAAAACTGTTTTTT
CASSEGRGKEKLFF
>.|TRBJ2-1|TRBV11-2|.
TGTGCCAGCAGCTTATTTACTGTCGGGTACAATGAGCAGTTCTTC
CASSLFTVGYNEQFF
>.|TRBJ2-3|TRBV7-2|.
TGTGCCAGCAGCCCTACCCCGACAGGAGGTACGCAGTATTTT
CASSPTPTGGTQYF
>once|TRBJ2-2|TRBV19|.
TGTGCCAGTAGTGCATCAGGGTACGGGGAGCTGTTTTTT
CASSASGYGELFF
>.|TRBJ2-2|TRBV5-6|TRBD2
TGTGCCAGCAGGGGACTAGCGGATAACACCGGGGAGCTGTTTTTT
CASRGLADNTGELFF
>.|TRBJ1-2|TRBV5-1|.
TGCGCCAGCAGCTTGAATGCCCAGTGGGGCTACACCTTC
CASSLNAQWGYTF
>.|TRBJ2-1|TRBV18|TRBD2
TGTGCCAGCTCACCAGCGGGGGGAGACGAGTTCTTC
CASSPAGGDEFF
>.|TRBJ1-1|TRBV29-1|.
TGCAGCGTTGATAGACGGTCAGGGACTGAAGCTTTCTTT
CSVDRRSGTEAFF
>.|TRBJ2-7|TRBV18|.
TGTGCCAGCTCACCACGAGCCCCACCCCGGGAAGGGTACGAGCAGTACTTC
CASSPRAPPREGYEQYF
>.|TRBJ1-2|TRBV14|TRBD1
TGTGCCAGCAGCCAGAGACAGGGCTGGAACGGCGGCTACACCTTC
CASSQRQGWNGGYTF
>.|TRBJ2-7|TRBV7-9|.
TGTGCCAGCAGCTTTAGGCAGGGGCGCGACCCTGGCTCCTACGAGCAGTACTTC
CASSFRQGRDPGSYEQYF
>.|TRBJ1-2|TRBV6-6|.
TGTGCCAGCAGTTACAGTGGGGAGTACTATGGCTACACCTTC
CASSYSGEYYGYTF
>.|TRBJ2-2|TRBV4-3|TRBD2
TGCGCCAGCAGCCCTTCTAGCGGGAGGAACACCGGGGAGCTGTTTTTT
CASSPSSGRNTGELFF
>.|TRBJ2-3|TRBV12-5|TRBD1
TGTGCTAGTGGTTTGGGTGGCTCGGGACAGACCACAGATACGCAGTATTTT
CASGLGGSGQTTDTQYF
>.|TRBJ1-2|TRBV3-1/TRBV3-2|.
TGTGCCAGCAGCCGGACAGACTATGGCTACACCTTC
CASSRTDYGYTF
>.|TRBJ2-1|TRBV5-1|TRBD2
TGCGCCAGCAGCGACTTGGGACTAGCTTTAAATGAGCAGTTCTTC
CASSDLGLALNEQFF
>.|TRBJ1-1|TRBV7-8|TRBD1
TGTGCCAGCAGCTTCCAAACGACAGGGACTGAAGCTTTCTTT
CASSFQTTGTEAFF
>.|TRBJ2-7|TRBV11-2|.
TGTGCCTGTCGGATCAGTGGGGAGGAGCAGTACTTC
CACRISGEEQYF
>few|TRBJ2-7|TRBV5-4|.
TGTGCCAGCAGCTTAGCCGGGACATCCTTCTCCTACGAGCAGTACTTC
CASSLAGTSFSYEQYF
>.|TRBJ2-7|TRBV19|TRBD2
TGTGCCAGTAGTAGCCACGCTAGCGGGAGAGGGGGCGAGCAGTACTTC
CASSSHASGRGGEQYF
>.|TRBJ2-1|TRBV7-9|TRBD1
TGTGCCAGCAGCTTCAGGGGGGACAGGGGGCAGATCAATGAGCAGTTCTTC
CASSFRGDRGQINEQFF
>.|TRBJ1-5|TRBV5-5|.
TGTGCCAGCAGCACCCGACAGTATAGCAATCAGCCCCAGCATTTT
CASSTRQYSNQPQHF
>.|TRBJ2-3|TRBV28|.
TGTGCCAGCAGTTCGGCCCAGCGACGCACAGATACGCAGTATTTT
CASSSAQRRTDTQYF
>once|TRBJ1-2|TRBV7-2|TRBD1
TGTGCCAGCAGCTTAAAGGGGGCCGGCTATGGCTACACCTTC
CASSLKGAGYGYTF
>.|TRBJ1-2|TRBV5-6|TRBD1
TGTGCCAGCAGCGTTGGGACAGGGGGCAAAAAAGGAGGCTACACCTTC
CASSVGTGGKKGGYTF
>.|TRBJ2-1|TRBV3-1/TRBV3-2|TRBD1
TGTGCCAGCAGCCAAGTCCCTCAGGGGGTTGAGTTCTTC
CASSQVPQGVEFF
>.|TRBJ1-2|TRBV18|.
TGTGCCAGCTCACCGAGGGGAGGCTATGGCTACACCTTC
CASSPRGGYGYTF
>.|TRBJ2-7|TRBV11-2|.
TGTGCCAGCAGCTTAGCTAGACAGTCAGAGCAGTACTTC
CASSLARQSEQYF
>.|TRBJ2-7|TRBV4-3|TRBD2
TGCGCCAGCAGCCAAGGACCGGGGGGGCCCCTAACCTACGAGCAGTACTTC
CASSQGPGGPLTYEQYF